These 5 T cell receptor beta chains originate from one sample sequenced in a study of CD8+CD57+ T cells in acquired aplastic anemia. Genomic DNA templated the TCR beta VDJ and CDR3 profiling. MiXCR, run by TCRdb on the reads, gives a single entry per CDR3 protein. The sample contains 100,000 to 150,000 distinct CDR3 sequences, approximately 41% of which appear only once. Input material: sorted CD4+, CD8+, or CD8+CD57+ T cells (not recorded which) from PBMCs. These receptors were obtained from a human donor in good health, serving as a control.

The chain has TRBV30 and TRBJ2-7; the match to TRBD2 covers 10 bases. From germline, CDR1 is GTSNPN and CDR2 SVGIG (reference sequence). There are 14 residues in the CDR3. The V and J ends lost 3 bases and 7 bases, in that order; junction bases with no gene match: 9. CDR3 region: CAWRIAAGGGEQYF. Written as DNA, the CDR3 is TGTGCCTGGAGAATTGCAGCGGGAGGGGGAGAGCAGTACTTC.

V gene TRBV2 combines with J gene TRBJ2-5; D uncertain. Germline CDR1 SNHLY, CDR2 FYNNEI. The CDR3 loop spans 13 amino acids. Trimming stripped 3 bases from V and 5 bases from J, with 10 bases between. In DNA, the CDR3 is TGTGCCAGCAGTGACCGGATGCGGGAGACCCAGTACTTC. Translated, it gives CASSDRMRETQYF.

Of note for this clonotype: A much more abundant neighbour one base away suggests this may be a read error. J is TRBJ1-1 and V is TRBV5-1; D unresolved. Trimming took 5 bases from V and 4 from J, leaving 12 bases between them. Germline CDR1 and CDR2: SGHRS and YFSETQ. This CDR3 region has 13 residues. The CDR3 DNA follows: TGCGCCAGCAGGAATGAGGGCGCCACTGAAGCTTTCTTT. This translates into CASRNEGATEAFF.

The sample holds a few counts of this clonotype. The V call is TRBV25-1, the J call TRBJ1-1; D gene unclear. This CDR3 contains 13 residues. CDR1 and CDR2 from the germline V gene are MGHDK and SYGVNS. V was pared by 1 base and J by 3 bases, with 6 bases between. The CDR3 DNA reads TGTGCCAGCAGTGAATGGGCGGACACTGAAGCTTTCTTT. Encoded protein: CASSEWADTEAFF.

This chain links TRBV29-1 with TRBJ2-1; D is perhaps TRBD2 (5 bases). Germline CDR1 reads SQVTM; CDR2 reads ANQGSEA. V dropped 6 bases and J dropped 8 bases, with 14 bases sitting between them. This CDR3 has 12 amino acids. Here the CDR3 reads CSVRRPGDEQFF. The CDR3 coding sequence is TGCAGCGTCCGCAGGCCCGGGGATGAGCAGTTCTTC.